Following are 22 T cell receptor beta chains from one sample sequenced in a study of human T cells and chemical hapten exposure. The time point denotes: patch test 1, 2 weeks after DPC sensitization. Sample treatment: therapeutic diphenylcyclopropenone sensitization with weekly scalp DPC. One entry per CDR3 protein results from TCRdb running MiXCR on the RACE reads. The sample holds tens of thousands of distinct CDR3 sequences; more than 9% are singletons and the top ten take roughly 2.2%. The sample here was whole blood, taken in connection with sensitization to the hapten diphenylcyclopropenone (DPC). The receptors come from a man aged 40-50 years with alopecia areata. Some clones in this sample may be carry-over from other donors' samples.

This clonotype occurred a few times. The CDR3 here is CATSEYGGDTQYF. CDR3 DNA: TGTGCCACCAGTGAATACGGGGGAGATACGCAGTATTTT. J is TRBJ2-3 and V is TRBV24-1, with D perhaps TRBD2 (6 bases). V was cut by 4 bases and J by 5 bases, with 9 bases left in between. The CDR3 has 13 residues. Germline values: CDR1 KGHDR, CDR2 SFDVKD.

This chain joins TRBV5-1 and TRBJ2-3; TRBD2 agrees at 7 bases. The germline CDR1 and CDR2 sequences are SGHRS and YFSETQ. This CDR3 is 14 amino acids long. Trimming at V came to 5 bases and at J to 2 bases, leaving 5 bases not matched to a gene. CDR3 in DNA: TGCGCCAGCAGGGCGGGAGTGGCCACAGATACGCAGTATTTT. Translating gives CASRAGVATDTQYF.

This clonotype was detected many times. The chain combines TRBV20-1 with TRBJ1-6; D not certain. Deletions cut 5 bases from V and 7 bases from J, with 15 bases between. Germline V lookup: CDR1 DFQATT, CDR2 SNEGSKA (reference sequence). This CDR3 is 14 amino acids long. CDR3 protein: CSALEALGNSPLHF. CDR3 DNA sequence: TGCAGTGCTTTAGAGGCCCTGGGGAATTCACCCCTCCACTTT.

At least ten counts were recorded for this clonotype. The chain couples TRBV28 to TRBJ1-1, with D tentatively TRBD1 (5 bases). The CDR3 runs to 17 residues. The V and J ends lost 0 bases and 4 bases respectively, with 18 bases between them. Germline lookup yields CDR1 MDHEN and CDR2 SYDVKM. DNA of the CDR3: TGTGCCAGCAGTTTATGGGGGACCGGCTTAGGTGGCACTGAAGCTTTCTTT. Amino acids: CASSLWGTGLGGTEAFF.

J is TRBJ1-5 and V is TRBV18; 9 bases are shared with TRBD1. This CDR3 is built from 17 residues. The germline V gene encodes CDR1 KGHSH and CDR2 LQKENI. V was pared by 4 bases and J by 4 bases, with 11 bases of the junction left unmatched. CDR3: CASSRGPRTGENQPQHF. The CDR3 DNA follows: TGTGCCAGCTCACGAGGCCCCCGGACAGGGGAAAATCAGCCCCAGCATTTT.

This clonotype was seen ten or more times. The chain links TRBV20-1 to TRBJ1-2; possibly TRBD1 for D (5 bases). CDR1 DFQATT and CDR2 SNEGSKA come from the germline V gene (reference sequence). The CDR3 length is 13 residues. The V gene lost 6 bases and the J gene lost 4 bases, with 15 bases spanning the gap. This chain's CDR3 is CSAPDSHGYGYTF. As DNA, the CDR3 is TGCAGTGCCCCAGACAGCCACGGCTATGGCTACACCTTC.

The chain's CDR3 is CASSPRRGHNEQFF. CDR3 DNA sequence: TGTGCCAGCAGCCCAAGGCGGGGTCACAATGAGCAGTTCTTC. The chain carries TRBV4-2 and TRBJ2-1, with TRBD2 as a possible D gene (6 bases). V lost 4 bases and J 5 bases, leaving 12 bases between the germline ends. The CDR3 is 14 amino acids. Germline values: CDR1 LGHNA, CDR2 YNFKEQ.

This clonotype is termed medium-sized. V usage is TRBV29-1 and J usage is TRBJ2-3; D possibly corresponds to TRBD2 (5 bases). The CDR3 contains 15 residues. Deletions cut 2 bases from V and 2 bases from J, with 14 bases between. Germline V lookup: CDR1 SQVTM, CDR2 ANQGSEA. CDR3 region: CSVEPGSLATDTQYF. CDR3 sequence (DNA): TGCAGCGTTGAACCCGGCAGCCTAGCCACAGATACGCAGTATTTT.

This clonotype was recorded at least ten times. The chain carries TRBV28 and TRBJ2-7, with D maybe TRBD2 (6 bases). Germline V gene sequence: CDR1 MDHEN, CDR2 SYDVKM. V dropped 5 bases and J dropped 1 base, with 15 bases sitting between them. The CDR3 is 15 amino acids. CDR3 sequence reads: CASSPYPGASYEQYF. The DNA of the CDR3 is TGTGCCAGCAGTCCGTACCCGGGAGCGTCCTACGAGCAGTACTTC.

V is TRBV19 and J is TRBJ2-5, with D possibly matching TRBD1 (6 bases). The CDR3 is made up of 16 amino acids. Germline CDR1 and CDR2: LNHDA and SQIVND (reference sequence). V was cut by 0 bases and J by 0 bases, with 11 bases left in between. Here the CDR3 reads CASSIELRDNQETQYF. The DNA of the CDR3 is TGTGCCAGTAGTATAGAGCTCCGGGACAACCAAGAGACCCAGTACTTC.

This clonotype was counted at least ten times. The genes are TRBV2 and TRBJ1-1; 9 nucleotides line up with TRBD1. V lost 3 bases to trimming and J lost 8 bases; unmatched junction nucleotides: 10. Germline V gives CDR1 SNHLY, CDR2 FYNNEI. The CDR3 totals 15 residues. DNA for the CDR3: TGTGCCAGCAGTGAGGCCGGGACAGGGTGGACCGAAGCTTTCTTT. It translates to CASSEAGTGWTEAFF.

This clonotype was detected a few times. The rearrangement joins TRBV4-3 to TRBJ2-3; D unresolved. The CDR3 has 16 residues. V was trimmed by 1 base and J by 2 bases, leaving 13 bases between them. Per the germline V gene, CDR1 is LGHNA and CDR2 is YSLEER. This chain's CDR3 is CASSQGIGDNTDTQYF. Here the CDR3 DNA reads TGCGCCAGCAGCCAAGGTATCGGCGACAACACAGATACGCAGTATTTT.

The J gene is TRBJ2-5, the V gene TRBV7-6; D might be TRBD1 (7 bases). This CDR3 contains 16 residues. V was trimmed by 2 bases and J by 5 bases, leaving 18 bases between them. CDR1 is SGHVS and CDR2 is FNYEAQ in the germline V gene. The CDR3 region is CASSLTLWRGLETQYF. The CDR3 DNA is TGTGCCAGCAGCTTAACCCTCTGGAGGGGGCTTGAGACCCAGTACTTC.

This chain connects TRBV29-1 to TRBJ2-5, with 7 bases matching TRBD1. Germline V gene data show CDR1 as SQVTM and CDR2 as ANQGSEA. CDR3 length: 14 residues. Unmatched junction bases numbered 9, after V lost 4 bases and J lost 4 bases. The CDR3 DNA sequence: TGCAGCGTTGTCCCCCAGGGGGTGTTAGAGACCCAGTACTTC. It specifies CSVVPQGVLETQYF.

The chain joins TRBV27 to TRBJ1-1; 8 nucleotides line up with TRBD1. This CDR3 spans 16 amino acids. Germline CDR1 is MNHEY and CDR2 is SMNVEV (reference sequence). Trimming removed 4 bases from V and 0 bases from J; junction bases left unmatched: 7. The CDR3: CASSSRQGAVNTEAFF. CDR3 sequence (DNA): TGTGCCAGCAGTTCCCGCCAGGGGGCGGTGAACACTGAAGCTTTCTTT.

This clonotype was observed at least ten times. The J gene is TRBJ1-6, the V gene TRBV6-5; the D is unclear. This CDR3 has 14 residues. In germline, CDR1 is MNHEY, CDR2 SVGAGI. Trimming took 2 bases from V and 7 from J, leaving 9 bases between them. The CDR3 region is CASSYGAKNSPLHF. The CDR3 nucleotides read TGTGCCAGCAGTTACGGTGCCAAGAATTCACCCCTCCACTTT.

This clonotype was picked up a small number of times. The chain uses TRBV29-1 and TRBJ2-7; either TRBD1 or TRBD2 may supply D (5 bases each). The CDR3 runs 13 residues. V lost 7 bases and J lost 3, with 16 bases in between. Germline CDR1 reads SQVTM; CDR2 reads ANQGSEA. This CDR3 is CSASTGPYYEQYF. As DNA, the CDR3 is TGCAGCGCAAGTACGGGGCCTTACTACGAGCAGTACTTC.

This clonotype appeared a few times. The V call is TRBV6-2 or TRBV6-3, the J call TRBJ1-1, with D tentatively TRBD1 (6 bases). The germline V gene encodes CDR1 MNHEY and CDR2 SVGEGT. There are 15 residues in the CDR3. Trimming shortened V by 0 bases and J by 11 bases, and 19 bases separated the two germline ends. This CDR3 is CASSYSIDAGVLAFF. CDR3 in DNA: TGTGCCAGCAGTTACTCGATTGATGCAGGGGTATTGGCTTTCTTT.

Only a few counts were recorded for this clonotype. The chain couples TRBV3-1 to TRBJ2-1; D call uncertain. The V end was cut by 3 bases, the J end by 6 bases, with 18 bases between. Germline V lookup: CDR1 LGHDT, CDR2 YNNKEL (reference sequence). The CDR3 has 16 residues. The CDR3 protein is CASSQTRAIPFNEQFF. In DNA form, the CDR3 reads TGTGCCAGCAGCCAGACCCGGGCCATACCTTTCAATGAGCAGTTCTTC.

A few counts support this clonotype. The chain is built from TRBV7-2 and TRBJ2-3; 7 nucleotides agree with TRBD1. Germline V lookup: CDR1 SGHTA, CDR2 FQGNSA. V gave up 4 bases and J gave up 1 base; unmatched junction bases: 11. The CDR3 runs to 17 residues. The CDR3 sequence is CASSSRQGLRRTDTQYF. CDR3 coding DNA: TGTGCCAGCAGCTCACGACAGGGATTACGTCGCACAGATACGCAGTATTTT.

The chain has TRBV7-9 and TRBJ2-2; TRBD2 aligns across 11 bases. Germline V gene data show CDR1 as SEHNR and CDR2 as FQNEAQ (reference sequence). The V gene end was trimmed by 1 base and the J gene end by 3 bases; junction bases not matched to a gene: 4. The CDR3 has 17 residues. CDR3 region: CASSLVLAGGYTGELFF. In DNA form, the CDR3 reads TGTGCCAGCAGCTTAGTTCTAGCGGGAGGATACACCGGGGAGCTGTTTTTT.

This clonotype was observed at least ten times. The chain couples TRBV6-5 to TRBJ2-1, with 13 bases matching TRBD2. Germline assignment: CDR1 MNHEY and CDR2 SVGAGI. The CDR3 loop spans 14 amino acids. The ends lost 6 bases at V and 10 bases at J; junction bases unmatched: 6. In DNA, the CDR3 is TGTGCCAGCAGCGGGACTAGCGGGACCTCCGAGCAGTTCTTC. Translated: CASSGTSGTSEQFF.